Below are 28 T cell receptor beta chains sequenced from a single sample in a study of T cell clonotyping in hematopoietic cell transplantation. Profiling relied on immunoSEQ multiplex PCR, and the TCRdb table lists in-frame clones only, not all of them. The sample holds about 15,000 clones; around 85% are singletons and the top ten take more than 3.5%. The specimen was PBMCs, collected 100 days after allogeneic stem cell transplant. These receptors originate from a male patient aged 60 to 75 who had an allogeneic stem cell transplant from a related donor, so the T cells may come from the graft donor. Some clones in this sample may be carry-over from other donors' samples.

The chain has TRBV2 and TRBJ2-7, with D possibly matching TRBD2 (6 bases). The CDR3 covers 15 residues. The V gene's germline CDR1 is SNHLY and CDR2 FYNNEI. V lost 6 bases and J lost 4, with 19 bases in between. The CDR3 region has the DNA TGTGCCAGCAGCGGAAGGGCTAGCGAGAGGTACGAGCAGTACTTC. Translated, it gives CASSGRASERYEQYF.

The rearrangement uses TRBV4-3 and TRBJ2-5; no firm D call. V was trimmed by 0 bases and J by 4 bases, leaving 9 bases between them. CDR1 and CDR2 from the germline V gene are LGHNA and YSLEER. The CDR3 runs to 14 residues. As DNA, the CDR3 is TGCGCCAGCAGCCAAGAAGTCTGGGTAGAGACCCAGTACTTC. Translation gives CASSQEVWVETQYF.

As DNA, the CDR3 is TGCGCCAGCAGCTTGGCCCTAGCGGGGGCGACAGATACGCAGTATTTT. This translates into CASSLALAGATDTQYF. The chain has TRBV5-1 and TRBJ2-3, with TRBD2 matching over 10 bases. V trimming: 0 bases; J trimming: 3 bases; junction bases outside the gene matches: 4. This CDR3 region has 16 residues. The germline V gene has CDR1 SGHRS and CDR2 YFSETQ.

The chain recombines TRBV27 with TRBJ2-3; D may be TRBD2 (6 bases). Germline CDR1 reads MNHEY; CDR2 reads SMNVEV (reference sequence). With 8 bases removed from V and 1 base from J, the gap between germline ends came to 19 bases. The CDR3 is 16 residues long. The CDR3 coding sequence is TGTGCCAGCGCTGAGTTGGGGGGAGGAGGCACAGATACGCAGTATTTT. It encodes CASAELGGGGTDTQYF.

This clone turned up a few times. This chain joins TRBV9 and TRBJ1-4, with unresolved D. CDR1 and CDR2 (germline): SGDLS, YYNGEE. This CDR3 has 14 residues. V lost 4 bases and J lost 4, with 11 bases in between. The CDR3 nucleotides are TGTGCCAGCAGCTTCTCTTCTAGTAATGAAAAACTGTTTTTT. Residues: CASSFSSSNEKLFF.

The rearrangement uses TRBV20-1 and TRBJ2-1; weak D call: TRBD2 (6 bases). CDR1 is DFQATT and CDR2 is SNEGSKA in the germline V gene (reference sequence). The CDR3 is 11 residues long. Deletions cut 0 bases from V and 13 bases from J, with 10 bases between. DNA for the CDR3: TGCAGTGCTAGAGACGGGCGGGGCCAGTTCTTC. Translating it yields CSARDGRGQFF.

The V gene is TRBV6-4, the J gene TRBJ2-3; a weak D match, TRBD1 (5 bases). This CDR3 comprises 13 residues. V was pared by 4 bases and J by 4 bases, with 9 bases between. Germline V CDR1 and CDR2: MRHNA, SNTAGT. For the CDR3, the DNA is TGTGCCAGCAGTGTCCAACAGGCAGATACGCAGTATTTT. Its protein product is CASSVQQADTQYF.

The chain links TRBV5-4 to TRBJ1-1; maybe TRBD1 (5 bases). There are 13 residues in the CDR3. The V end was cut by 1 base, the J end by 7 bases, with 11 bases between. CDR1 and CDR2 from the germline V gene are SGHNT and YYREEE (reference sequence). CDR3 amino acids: CASSLPDRHEAFF. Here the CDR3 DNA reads TGTGCCAGCAGCTTGCCAGACAGACATGAAGCTTTCTTT.

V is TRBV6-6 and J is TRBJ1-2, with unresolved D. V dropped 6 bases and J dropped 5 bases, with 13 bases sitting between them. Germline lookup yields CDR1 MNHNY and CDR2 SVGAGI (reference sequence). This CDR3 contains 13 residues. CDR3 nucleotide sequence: TGTGCCAGCAGGGCGTACTTGGGGTATGGCTACACCTTC. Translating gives CASRAYLGYGYTF.

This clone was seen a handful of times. CDR3 loop: CASSLEGWSKQFF. The CDR3, as DNA: TGTGCCAGCAGCTTAGAAGGGTGGTCGAAGCAGTTCTTC. The gene calls are TRBV11-2 and TRBJ2-1; D is unclear. V lost 0 bases and J lost 11, with 11 bases in between. The CDR3 loop spans 13 amino acids. Germline loops: CDR1 SGHAT, CDR2 FQNNGV. Filled out from reference TRBV11-2 and TRBJ2-1, the complete variable domain reads EAGVAQSPRYKIIEKRQSVAFWCNPISGHATLYWYQQILGQGPKLLIQFQNNGVVDDSQLPKDRFSAERLKGVDSTLKIQPAKLEDSAVYLCASSLEGWSKQFFGPGTRLTVL.

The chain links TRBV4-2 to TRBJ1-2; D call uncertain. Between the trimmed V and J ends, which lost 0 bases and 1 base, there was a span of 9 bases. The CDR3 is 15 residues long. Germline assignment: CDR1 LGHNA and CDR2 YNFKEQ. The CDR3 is CASSQDTGNNYGYTF. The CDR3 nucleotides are TGTGCCAGCAGCCAAGATACCGGGAATAACTATGGCTACACCTTC.

This CDR3 is CASSLDGNYGYTF. In DNA, the CDR3 is TGTGCCAGCAGCTTAGACGGGAACTATGGCTACACCTTC. The rearrangement uses TRBV7-2 and TRBJ1-2, with no clear D. Deletions cut 1 base from V and 2 bases from J, with 5 bases between. CDR1 is SGHTA and CDR2 is FQGNSA in the germline V gene. This CDR3 comprises 13 residues.

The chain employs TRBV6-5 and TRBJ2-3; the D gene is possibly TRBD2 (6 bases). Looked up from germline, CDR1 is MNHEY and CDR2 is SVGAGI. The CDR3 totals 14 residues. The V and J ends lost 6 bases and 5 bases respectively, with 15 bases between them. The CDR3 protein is CASRLSGSGDTQYF. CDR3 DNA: TGTGCCAGCAGACTGTCTGGTAGCGGAGATACGCAGTATTTT.

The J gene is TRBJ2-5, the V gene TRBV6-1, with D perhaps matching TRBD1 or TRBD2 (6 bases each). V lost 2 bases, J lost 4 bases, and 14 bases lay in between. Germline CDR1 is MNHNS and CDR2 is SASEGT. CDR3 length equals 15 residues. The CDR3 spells CASSESGRGGETQYF. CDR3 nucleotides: TGTGCCAGCAGTGAATCTGGCAGGGGAGGAGAGACCCAGTACTTC.

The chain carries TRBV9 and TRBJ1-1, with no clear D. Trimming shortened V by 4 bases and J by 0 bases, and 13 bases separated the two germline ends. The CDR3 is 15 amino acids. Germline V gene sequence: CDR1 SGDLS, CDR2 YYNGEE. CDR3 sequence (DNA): TGTGCCAGCAGCCCCCGTGGAGGGATGAACACTGAAGCTTTCTTT. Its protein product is CASSPRGGMNTEAFF.

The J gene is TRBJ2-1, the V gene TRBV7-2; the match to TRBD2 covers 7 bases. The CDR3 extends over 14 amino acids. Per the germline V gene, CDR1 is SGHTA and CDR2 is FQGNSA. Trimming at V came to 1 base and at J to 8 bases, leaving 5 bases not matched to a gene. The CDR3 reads CASSLGGGNDEQFF. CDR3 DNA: TGTGCCAGCAGCTTAGGGGGGGGGAATGATGAGCAGTTCTTC.

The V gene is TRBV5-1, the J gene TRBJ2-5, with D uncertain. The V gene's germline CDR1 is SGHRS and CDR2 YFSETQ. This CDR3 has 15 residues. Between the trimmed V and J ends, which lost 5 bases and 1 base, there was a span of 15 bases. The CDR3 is CASRELGTFQETQYF. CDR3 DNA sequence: TGCGCCAGCAGAGAGCTGGGCACTTTCCAAGAGACCCAGTACTTC.

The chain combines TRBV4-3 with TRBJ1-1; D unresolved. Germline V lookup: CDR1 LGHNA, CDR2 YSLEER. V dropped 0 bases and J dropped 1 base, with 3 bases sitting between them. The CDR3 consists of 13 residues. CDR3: CASSQDPNTEAFF. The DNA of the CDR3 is TGCGCCAGCAGCCAAGATCCGAACACTGAAGCTTTCTTT.

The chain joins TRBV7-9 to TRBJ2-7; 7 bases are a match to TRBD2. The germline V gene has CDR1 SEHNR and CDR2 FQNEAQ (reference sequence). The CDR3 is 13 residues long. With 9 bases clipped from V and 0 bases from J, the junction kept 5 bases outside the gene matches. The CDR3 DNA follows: TGTGCCAGTGTGGGAGGGACCTCCTACGAGCAGTACTTC. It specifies CASVGGTSYEQYF.

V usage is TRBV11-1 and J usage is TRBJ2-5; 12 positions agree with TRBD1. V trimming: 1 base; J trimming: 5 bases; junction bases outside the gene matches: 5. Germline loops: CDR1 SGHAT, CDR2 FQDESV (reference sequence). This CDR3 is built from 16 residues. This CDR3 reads CASSLGDRGPGETQYF. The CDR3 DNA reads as TGTGCCAGCAGCTTAGGGGACAGGGGGCCGGGTGAGACCCAGTACTTC. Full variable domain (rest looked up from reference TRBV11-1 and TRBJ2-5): EAEVAQSPRYKITEKSQAVAFWCDPISGHATLYWYRQILGQGPELLVQFQDESVVDDSQLPKDRFSAERLKGVDSTLKIQPAELGDSAMYLCASSLGDRGPGETQYFGPGTRLLVL.

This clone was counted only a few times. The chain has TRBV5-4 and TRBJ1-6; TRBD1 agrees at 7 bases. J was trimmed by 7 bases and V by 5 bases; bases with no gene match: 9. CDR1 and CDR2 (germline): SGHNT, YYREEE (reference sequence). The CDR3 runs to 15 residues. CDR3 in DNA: TGTGCCAGCAGTTTTCGACAGGGTGGCAATTCACCCCTCCACTTT. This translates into CASSFRQGGNSPLHF.

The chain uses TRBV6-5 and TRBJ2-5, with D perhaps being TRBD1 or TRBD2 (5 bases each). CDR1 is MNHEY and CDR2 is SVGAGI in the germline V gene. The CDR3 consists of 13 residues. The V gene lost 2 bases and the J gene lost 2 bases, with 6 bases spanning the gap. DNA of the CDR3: TGTGCCAGCAGTTACGGGGGTCAAGAGACCCAGTACTTC. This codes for CASSYGGQETQYF.

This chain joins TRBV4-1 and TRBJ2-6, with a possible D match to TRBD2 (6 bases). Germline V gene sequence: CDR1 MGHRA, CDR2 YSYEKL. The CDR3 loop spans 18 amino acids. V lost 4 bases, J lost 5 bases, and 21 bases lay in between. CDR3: CASSPGGGVPRRANVLTF. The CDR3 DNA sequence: TGCGCCAGCAGCCCAGGAGGAGGGGTGCCCAGGAGGGCCAACGTCCTGACTTTC.

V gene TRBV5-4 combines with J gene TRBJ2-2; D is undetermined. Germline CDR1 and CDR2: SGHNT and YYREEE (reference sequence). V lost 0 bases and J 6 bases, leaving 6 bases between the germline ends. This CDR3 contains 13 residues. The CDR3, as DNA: TGTGCCAGCAGCTTGGGCCAGGCCGGGGAGCTGTTTTTT. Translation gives CASSLGQAGELFF.

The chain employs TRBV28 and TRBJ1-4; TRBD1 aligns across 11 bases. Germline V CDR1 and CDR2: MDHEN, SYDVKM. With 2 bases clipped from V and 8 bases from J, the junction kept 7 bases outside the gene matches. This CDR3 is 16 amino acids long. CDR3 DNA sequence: TGTGCCAGCAGTTTAGTCGGGACAGGGGGAGGAGAAAAACTGTTTTTT. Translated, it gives CASSLVGTGGGEKLFF.

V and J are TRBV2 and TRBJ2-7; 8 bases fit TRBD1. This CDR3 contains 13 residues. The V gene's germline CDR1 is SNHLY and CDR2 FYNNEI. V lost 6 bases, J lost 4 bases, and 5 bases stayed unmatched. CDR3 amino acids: CASRVDREYEQYF. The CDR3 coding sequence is TGTGCCAGCAGAGTGGACAGGGAGTACGAGCAGTACTTC.

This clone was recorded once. The CDR3 DNA sequence: TGTGCCAGCAGCTCTGGGACAAGGAAGTACACCTTC. Translating it yields CASSSGTRKYTF. The rearrangement joins TRBV7-9 to TRBJ1-2, with D possibly TRBD1 on 6 matching bases. This CDR3 has 12 residues. V lost 4 bases, J lost 11 bases, and 14 bases lay in between. Germline V CDR1 and CDR2: SEHNR, FQNEAQ (reference sequence).

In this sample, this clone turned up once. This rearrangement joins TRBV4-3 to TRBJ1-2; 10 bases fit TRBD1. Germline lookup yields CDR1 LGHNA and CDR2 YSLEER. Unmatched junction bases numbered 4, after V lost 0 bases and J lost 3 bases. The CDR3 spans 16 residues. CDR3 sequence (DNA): TGCGCCAGCAGCCAAGACGGGACAGGGGAATACTATGGCTACACCTTC. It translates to CASSQDGTGEYYGYTF.